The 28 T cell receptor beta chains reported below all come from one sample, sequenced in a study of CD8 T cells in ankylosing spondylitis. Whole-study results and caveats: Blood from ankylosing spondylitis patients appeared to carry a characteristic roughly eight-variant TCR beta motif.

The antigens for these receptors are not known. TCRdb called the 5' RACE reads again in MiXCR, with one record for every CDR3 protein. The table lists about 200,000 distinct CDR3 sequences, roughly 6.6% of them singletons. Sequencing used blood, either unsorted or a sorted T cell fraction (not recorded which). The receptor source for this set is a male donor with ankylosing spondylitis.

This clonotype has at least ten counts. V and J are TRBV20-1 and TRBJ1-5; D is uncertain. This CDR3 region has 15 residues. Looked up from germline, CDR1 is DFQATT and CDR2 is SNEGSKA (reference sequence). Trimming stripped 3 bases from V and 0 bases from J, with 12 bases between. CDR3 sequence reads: CSARGRTLSNQPQHF. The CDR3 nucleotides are TGCAGTGCTAGGGGCAGGACCCTTAGCAATCAGCCCCAGCATTTT.

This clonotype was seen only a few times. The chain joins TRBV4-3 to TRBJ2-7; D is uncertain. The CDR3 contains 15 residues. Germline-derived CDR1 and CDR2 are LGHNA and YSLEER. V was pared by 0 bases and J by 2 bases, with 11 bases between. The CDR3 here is CASSQETGSAYEQYF. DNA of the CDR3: TGCGCCAGCAGCCAAGAGACCGGTTCTGCCTACGAGCAGTACTTC.

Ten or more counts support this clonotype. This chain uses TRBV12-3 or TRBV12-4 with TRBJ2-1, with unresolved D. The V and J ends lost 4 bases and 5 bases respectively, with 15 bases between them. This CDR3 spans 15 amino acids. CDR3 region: CASSYSATGHNEQFF. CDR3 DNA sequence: TGTGCCAGCAGTTACTCGGCCACGGGCCACAATGAGCAGTTCTTC.

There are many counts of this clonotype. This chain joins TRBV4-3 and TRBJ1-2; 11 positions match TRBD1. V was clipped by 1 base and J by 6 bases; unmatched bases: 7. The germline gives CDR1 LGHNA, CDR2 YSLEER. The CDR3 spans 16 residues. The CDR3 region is CASSQGPRTGGNGYTF. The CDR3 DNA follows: TGCGCCAGCAGCCAAGGTCCCCGGACAGGGGGCAATGGCTACACCTTC.

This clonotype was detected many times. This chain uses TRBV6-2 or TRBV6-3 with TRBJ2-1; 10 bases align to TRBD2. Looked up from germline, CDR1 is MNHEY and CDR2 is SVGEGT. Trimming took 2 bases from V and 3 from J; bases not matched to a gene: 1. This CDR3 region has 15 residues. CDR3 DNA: TGTGCCAGCAGTTACGGACTAGCGGACTACAATGAGCAGTTCTTC. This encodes CASSYGLADYNEQFF.

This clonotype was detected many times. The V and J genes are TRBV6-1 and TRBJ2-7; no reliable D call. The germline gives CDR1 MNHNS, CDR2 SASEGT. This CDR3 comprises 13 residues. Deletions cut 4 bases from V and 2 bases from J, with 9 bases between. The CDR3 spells CASSANPAYEQYF. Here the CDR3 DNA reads TGTGCCAGCAGTGCAAATCCAGCCTACGAGCAGTACTTC.

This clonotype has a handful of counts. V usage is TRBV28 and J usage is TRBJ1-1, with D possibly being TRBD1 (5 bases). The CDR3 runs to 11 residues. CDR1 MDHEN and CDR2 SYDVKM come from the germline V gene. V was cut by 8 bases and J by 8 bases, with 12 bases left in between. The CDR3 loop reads CASRVGTEAFF. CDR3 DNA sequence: TGTGCCAGCCGAGTAGGGACGGAAGCTTTCTTT.

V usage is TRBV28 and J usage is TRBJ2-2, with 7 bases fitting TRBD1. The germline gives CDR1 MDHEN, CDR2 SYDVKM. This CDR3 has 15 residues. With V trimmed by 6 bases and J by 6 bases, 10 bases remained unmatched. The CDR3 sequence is CASRPSGGRAGELFF. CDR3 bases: TGTGCCAGCAGACCATCAGGGGGTAGGGCCGGGGAGCTGTTTTTT.

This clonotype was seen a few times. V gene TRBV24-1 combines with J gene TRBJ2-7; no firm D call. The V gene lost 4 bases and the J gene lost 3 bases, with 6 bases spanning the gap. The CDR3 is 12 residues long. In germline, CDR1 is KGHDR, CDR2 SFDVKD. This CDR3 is CATSDQNYEQYF. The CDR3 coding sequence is TGTGCCACCAGTGACCAAAACTACGAGCAGTACTTC.

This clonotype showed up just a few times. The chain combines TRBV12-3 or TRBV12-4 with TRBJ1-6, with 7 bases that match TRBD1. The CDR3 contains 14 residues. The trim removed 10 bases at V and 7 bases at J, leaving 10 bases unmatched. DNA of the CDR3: TGTGCCACCAGGGGGGGGGTTGGCAATTCACCCCTCCACTTT. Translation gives CATRGGVGNSPLHF.

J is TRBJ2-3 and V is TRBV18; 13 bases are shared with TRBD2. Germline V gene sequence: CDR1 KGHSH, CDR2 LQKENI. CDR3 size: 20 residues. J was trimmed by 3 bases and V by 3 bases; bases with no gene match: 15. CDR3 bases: TGTGCCAGCTCACCGACCGATGGACTAGCGGGAGATGAGGTGACAGATACGCAGTATTTT. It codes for CASSPTDGLAGDEVTDTQYF.

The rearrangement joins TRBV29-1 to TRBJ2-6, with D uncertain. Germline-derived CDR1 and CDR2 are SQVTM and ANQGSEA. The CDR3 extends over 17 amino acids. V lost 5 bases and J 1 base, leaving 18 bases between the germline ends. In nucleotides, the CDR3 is TGCAGCGTTCTCGTGTTGTGGGTAGGGTCTGGGGCCAACGTCCTGACTTTC. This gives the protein CSVLVLWVGSGANVLTF.

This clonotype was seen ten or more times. The CDR3 reads CASSKSLNEQFF. CDR3 sequence (DNA): TGTGCCAGCAGTAAAAGCTTGAATGAGCAGTTCTTC. The genes are TRBV27 and TRBJ2-1; D unclear. The CDR3 is made up of 12 amino acids. The V gene lost 5 bases and the J gene lost 7 bases, with 9 bases spanning the gap. Germline V lookup: CDR1 MNHEY, CDR2 SMNVEV (reference sequence).

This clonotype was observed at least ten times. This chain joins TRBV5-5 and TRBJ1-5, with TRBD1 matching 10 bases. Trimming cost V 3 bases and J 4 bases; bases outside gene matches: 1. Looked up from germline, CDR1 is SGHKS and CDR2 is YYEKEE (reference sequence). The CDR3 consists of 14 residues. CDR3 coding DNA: TGTGCCAGCAGCTGGGACAGGGGAAATCAGCCCCAGCATTTT. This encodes CASSWDRGNQPQHF.

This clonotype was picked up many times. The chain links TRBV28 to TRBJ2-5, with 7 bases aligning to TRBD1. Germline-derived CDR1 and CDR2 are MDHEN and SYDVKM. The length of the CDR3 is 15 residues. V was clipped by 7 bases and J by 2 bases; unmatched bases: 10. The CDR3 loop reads CASTKGQDLQETQYF. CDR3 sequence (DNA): TGTGCCAGCACCAAAGGACAGGACTTACAAGAGACCCAGTACTTC.

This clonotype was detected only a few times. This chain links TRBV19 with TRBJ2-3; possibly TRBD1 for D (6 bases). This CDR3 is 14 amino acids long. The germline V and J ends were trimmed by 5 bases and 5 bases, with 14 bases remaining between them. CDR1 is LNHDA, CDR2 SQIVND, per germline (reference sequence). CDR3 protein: CASSPRTEIDTQYF. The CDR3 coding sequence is TGTGCCAGTAGTCCTCGGACAGAAATAGATACGCAGTATTTT.

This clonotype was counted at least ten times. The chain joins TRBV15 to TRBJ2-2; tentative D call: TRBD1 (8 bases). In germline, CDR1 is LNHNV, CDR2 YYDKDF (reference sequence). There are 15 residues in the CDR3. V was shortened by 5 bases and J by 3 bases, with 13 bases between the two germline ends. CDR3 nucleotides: TGTGCCACCAGCGACAGGGGAGGGGACACCGGGGAGCTGTTTTTT. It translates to CATSDRGGDTGELFF.

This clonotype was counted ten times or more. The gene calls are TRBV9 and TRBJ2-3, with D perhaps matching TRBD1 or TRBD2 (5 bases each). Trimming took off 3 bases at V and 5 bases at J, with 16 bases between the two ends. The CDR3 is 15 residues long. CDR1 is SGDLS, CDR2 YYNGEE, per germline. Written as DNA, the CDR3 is TGTGCCAGCAGCGCTTATTCGGGGCCCAGAGATACGCAGTATTTT. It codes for CASSAYSGPRDTQYF.

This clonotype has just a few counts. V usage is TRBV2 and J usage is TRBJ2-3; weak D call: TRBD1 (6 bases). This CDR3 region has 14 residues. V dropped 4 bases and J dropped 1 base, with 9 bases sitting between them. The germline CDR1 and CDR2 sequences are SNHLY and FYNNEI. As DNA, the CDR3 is TGTGCCAGCAGTGGGGCAGGGGGCACAGATACGCAGTATTTT. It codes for CASSGAGGTDTQYF.

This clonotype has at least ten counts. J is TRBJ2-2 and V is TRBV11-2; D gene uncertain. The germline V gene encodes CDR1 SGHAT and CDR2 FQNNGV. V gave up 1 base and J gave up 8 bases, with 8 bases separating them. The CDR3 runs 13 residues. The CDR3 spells CASSLVVSGELFF. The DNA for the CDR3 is TGTGCCAGCAGCTTAGTTGTGTCGGGGGAGCTGTTTTTT. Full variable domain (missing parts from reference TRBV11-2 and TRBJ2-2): EAGVAQSPRYKIIEKRQSVAFWCNPISGHATLYWYQQILGQGPKLLIQFQNNGVVDDSQLPKDRFSAERLKGVDSTLKIQPAKLEDSAVYLCASSLVVSGELFFGEGSRLTVL.

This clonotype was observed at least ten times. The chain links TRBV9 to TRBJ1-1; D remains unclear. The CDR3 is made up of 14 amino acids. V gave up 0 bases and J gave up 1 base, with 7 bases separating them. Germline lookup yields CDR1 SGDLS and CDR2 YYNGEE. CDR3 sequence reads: CASSVGSRNTEAFF. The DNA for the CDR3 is TGTGCCAGCAGCGTAGGAAGCAGGAACACTGAAGCTTTCTTT.

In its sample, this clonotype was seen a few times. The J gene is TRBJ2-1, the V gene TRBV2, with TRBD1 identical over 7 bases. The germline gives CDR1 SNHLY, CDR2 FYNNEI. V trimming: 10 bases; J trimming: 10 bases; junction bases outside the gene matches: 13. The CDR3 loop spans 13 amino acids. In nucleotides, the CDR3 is TGTGCCAACACGGACAGGCCCAGTACGGAGCAGTTCTTC. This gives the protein CANTDRPSTEQFF.

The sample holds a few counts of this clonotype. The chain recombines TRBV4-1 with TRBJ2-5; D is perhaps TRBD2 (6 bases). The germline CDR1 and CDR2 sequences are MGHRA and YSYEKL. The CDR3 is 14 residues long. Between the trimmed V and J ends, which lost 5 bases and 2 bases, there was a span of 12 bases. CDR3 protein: CASSTGSAQETQYF. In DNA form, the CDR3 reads TGCGCCAGCAGCACCGGGAGCGCTCAAGAGACCCAGTACTTC.

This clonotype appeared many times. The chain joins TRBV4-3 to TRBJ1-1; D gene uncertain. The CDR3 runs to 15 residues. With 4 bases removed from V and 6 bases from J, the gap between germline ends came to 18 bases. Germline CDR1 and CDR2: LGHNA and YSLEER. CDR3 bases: TGCGCCAGCAGCCGAAGCCGAGGGAGCTACGCTGAAGCTTTCTTT. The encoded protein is CASSRSRGSYAEAFF.

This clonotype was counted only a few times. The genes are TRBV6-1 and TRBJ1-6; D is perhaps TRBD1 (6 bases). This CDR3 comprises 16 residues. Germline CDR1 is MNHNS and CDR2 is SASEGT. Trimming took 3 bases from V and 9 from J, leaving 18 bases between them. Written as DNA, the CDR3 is TGTGCCAGCAGTGACCCTACGGATGGGGGCCTTTCACCCCTCCACTTT. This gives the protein CASSDPTDGGLSPLHF.

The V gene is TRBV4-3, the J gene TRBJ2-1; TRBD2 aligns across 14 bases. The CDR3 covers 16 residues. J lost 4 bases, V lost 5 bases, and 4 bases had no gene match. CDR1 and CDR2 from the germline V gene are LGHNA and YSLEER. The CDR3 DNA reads TGCGCCAGCAGCAGGACTAGCGGGGGGTTTTACAATGAGCAGTTCTTC. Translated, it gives CASSRTSGGFYNEQFF.

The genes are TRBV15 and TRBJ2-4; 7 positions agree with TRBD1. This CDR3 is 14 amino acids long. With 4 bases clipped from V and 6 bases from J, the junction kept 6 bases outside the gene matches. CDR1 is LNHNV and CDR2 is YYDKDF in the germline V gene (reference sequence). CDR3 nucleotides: TGTGCCACCAGCACTGACAGGGCCCCAAACATTCAGTACTTC. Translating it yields CATSTDRAPNIQYF.

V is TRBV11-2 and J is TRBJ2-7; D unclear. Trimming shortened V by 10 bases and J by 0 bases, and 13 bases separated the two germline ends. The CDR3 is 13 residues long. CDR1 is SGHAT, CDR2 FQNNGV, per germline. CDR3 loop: CANVDQNSYEQYF. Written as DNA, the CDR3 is TGTGCCAACGTGGACCAGAACTCCTACGAGCAGTACTTC. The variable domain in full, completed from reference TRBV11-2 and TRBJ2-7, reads EAGVAQSPRYKIIEKRQSVAFWCNPISGHATLYWYQQILGQGPKLLIQFQNNGVVDDSQLPKDRFSAERLKGVDSTLKIQPAKLEDSAVYLCANVDQNSYEQYFGPGTRLTVT.